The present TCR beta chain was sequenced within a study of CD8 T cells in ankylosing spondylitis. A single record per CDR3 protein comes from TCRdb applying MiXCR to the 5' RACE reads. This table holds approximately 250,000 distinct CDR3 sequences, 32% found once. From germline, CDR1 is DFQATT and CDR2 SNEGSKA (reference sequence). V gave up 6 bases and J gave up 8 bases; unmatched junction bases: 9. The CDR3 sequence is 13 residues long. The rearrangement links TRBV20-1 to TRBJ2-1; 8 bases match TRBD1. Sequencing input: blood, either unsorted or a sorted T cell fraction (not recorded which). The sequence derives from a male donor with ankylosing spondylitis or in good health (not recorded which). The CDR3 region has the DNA TGCAGTGCGACCCGGACAGGGTGGGATGAGCAGTTCTTC. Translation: CSATRTGWDEQFF.